This TCR beta chain was retrieved from a study of Ad26.COV2.S vaccination and SARS-CoV-2 variants. At the level of the study: Donor was assigned to the Ad26.COV2.S arm of trial COV1001.

The CDR3 is 15 amino acids. Germline loops: CDR1 MRHNA, CDR2 SNTAGT. V was shortened by 3 bases and J by 0 bases, with 9 bases between the two germline ends. Findings and limits, study-wide: Ad26.COV2.S recipients had broader spike-specific TCRs (P = 0.0014).

With respect to this clone: Its cognate antigen is unknown.

Sample treatment: over 15 received Ad26.COV2.S at low or high dose, single or two shots; five or six received placebo; per-sample allocation not given. Day 63 after the first vaccine or placebo injection was the time point for sampling. Some clones are missing from TCRdb's copy, which holds only in-frame ones; the method was immunoSEQ multiplex PCR. The sample shows some 330,000 clones, roughly 90% of them seen only once. The material sequenced was peripheral blood, taken in a trial of Ad26.COV2.S vaccine versus placebo. The chain combines TRBV6-4 with TRBJ2-1; TRBD2 is a possible D gene (5 bases). The clonotype comes from a person aged 18-65 years who received the Ad26.COV2.S COVID-19 vaccine or a placebo. The CDR3 sequence: CASSDQAGSYNEQFF. CDR3 sequence (DNA): TGTGCCAGCAGTGATCAGGCGGGCTCCTACAATGAGCAGTTCTTC.